This passage covers 27 T cell receptor beta chains from one sample sequenced in a study of beta chain features in type 1 diabetes. Study-wide points: When Type 1 diabetes patients were examined, their TCRB CDR3s proved moderately but significantly shorter in all four CD4+ subsets.

These receptors' targets are unknown. The investigators reverse transcribed all of the isolated RNA, so they sequenced expressed TCRB transcripts. Sequencing used immunoSEQ multiplex PCR; TCRdb keeps in-frame clones, though not all of them. The sample carries over 150,000 clones, around 8% recorded once. The specimen sequenced was central memory CD4+ T cells from blood. These receptors were taken from a woman aged 40 to 49 with type 1 diabetes.

This chain links TRBV19 with TRBJ1-5; perhaps TRBD1 as D (5 bases). The CDR3 has 16 amino acids. V lost 3 bases and J 0 bases, leaving 12 bases between the germline ends. CDR1 LNHDA and CDR2 SQIVND come from the germline V gene (reference sequence). Here the CDR3 reads CASSIPGTGSNQPQHF. CDR3 nucleotides: TGTGCCAGTAGTATTCCGGGGACTGGTAGCAATCAGCCCCAGCATTTT.

V gene TRBV15 combines with J gene TRBJ1-2; 9 positions match TRBD1. Germline assignment: CDR1 LNHNV and CDR2 YYDKDF (reference sequence). V was clipped by 2 bases and J by 8 bases; unmatched bases: 9. The CDR3 runs to 15 residues. CDR3 protein: CATSRLTGGAGGYTF. Written as DNA, the CDR3 is TGTGCCACCAGCAGACTCACAGGGGGCGCTGGGGGCTACACCTTC.

Ten or more counts support this clone. The genes are TRBV7-2 and TRBJ2-6; D not resolved. CDR1 is SGHTA, CDR2 FQGNSA, per germline. The CDR3 extends over 15 amino acids. The germline V and J ends were trimmed by 0 bases and 4 bases, with 7 bases remaining between them. The CDR3 sequence: CASSLAHNGANVLTF. DNA for the CDR3: TGTGCCAGCAGCTTAGCGCACAACGGGGCCAACGTCCTGACTTTC. Full variable domain (outside the CDR3, taken from reference TRBV7-2 and TRBJ2-6): GAGVSQSPSNKVTEKGKDVELRCDPISGHTALYWYRQSLGQGLEFLIYFQGNSAPDKSGLPSDRFSAERTGGSVSTLTIQRTQQEDSAVYLCASSLAHNGANVLTFGAGSRLTVL.

The rearrangement uses TRBV30 and TRBJ1-2; the D gene is possibly TRBD1 (5 bases). This CDR3 spans 14 amino acids. Germline CDR1 and CDR2: GTSNPN and SVGIG (reference sequence). V shed 3 bases and J shed 8 bases, with 19 bases lying between them. The CDR3: CAWSEWQGMGGYTF. CDR3 in DNA: TGTGCCTGGAGCGAGTGGCAGGGAATGGGGGGCTACACCTTC. The full variable domain, with the rest looked up from reference TRBV30 and TRBJ1-2, is SQTIHQWPATLVQPVGSPLSLECTVEGTSNPNLYWYRQAAGRGLQLLFYSVGIGQISSEVPQNLSASRPQDRQFILSSKKLLLSDSGFYLCAWSEWQGMGGYTFGSGTRLTVV.

The sample holds a few counts of this clone. This sample includes further DNA sequences coding for the same CDR3. The chain carries TRBV4-3 and TRBJ2-3; 11 bases are shared with TRBD2. CDR3 length: 15 amino acids. Germline values: CDR1 LGHNA, CDR2 YSLEER. Germline trimming cut 2 bases from V and 4 bases from J; bases unmatched to any gene: 2. The CDR3 loop is CASSQLAGGSDTQYF. The CDR3 nucleotides read TGCGCCAGCAGCCAACTAGCGGGAGGATCAGATACGCAGTATTTT.

This chain joins TRBV18 and TRBJ1-1, with D perhaps matching TRBD1 (6 bases). The germline V gene has CDR1 KGHSH and CDR2 LQKENI. The CDR3 runs 16 residues. V shed 4 bases and J shed 5 bases, with 20 bases lying between them. The chain's CDR3 is CASSQTGGPRGTEAFF. CDR3 bases: TGTGCCAGCTCACAAACGGGGGGGCCAAGAGGTACTGAAGCTTTCTTT.

This rearrangement joins TRBV11-2 to TRBJ1-1; unclear D gene. The V end was cut by 1 base, the J end by 0 bases, with 9 bases between. Germline values: CDR1 SGHAT, CDR2 FQNNGV. This CDR3 comprises 15 residues. For the CDR3, the DNA is TGTGCCAGCAGCTTAGGGCCGGGGATGAACACTGAAGCTTTCTTT. Translated: CASSLGPGMNTEAFF.

This clone appeared a few times. The chain joins TRBV10-3 to TRBJ2-7; 13 positions agree with TRBD2. This CDR3 has 15 amino acids. Trimming took 4 bases from V and 6 from J; bases not matched to a gene: 6. Germline V lookup: CDR1 ENHRY, CDR2 SYGVKD. This chain's CDR3 is CAISGTSGSSGEQYF. The CDR3 DNA reads TGTGCCATCAGTGGGACTAGCGGGAGTTCCGGCGAGCAGTACTTC.

This clone was counted only a few times. The genes are TRBV30 and TRBJ2-6, with 12 bases lining up with TRBD2. V lost 3 bases and J lost 3; bases outside the gene matches: 9. CDR1 is GTSNPN and CDR2 is SVGIG in the germline V gene (reference sequence). The CDR3 is made up of 18 amino acids. The CDR3 sequence: CAWSPPSGRAYGANVLTF. As DNA, the CDR3 is TGTGCCTGGAGCCCCCCTAGCGGGAGGGCCTATGGGGCCAACGTCCTGACTTTC.

This clone showed up just a few times. This chain links TRBV4-3 with TRBJ1-3; unclear D gene. V was pared by 4 bases and J by 8 bases, with 18 bases between. Per germline, CDR1 LGHNA and CDR2 YSLEER. The CDR3 covers 15 residues. CDR3 DNA: TGCGCCAGCAGCCCAGCGGGCTTCGGGCGGGACACCATATATTTT. Translation: CASSPAGFGRDTIYF.

In its sample, this clone was seen a few times. V and J are TRBV25-1 and TRBJ2-1, with D maybe TRBD2 (6 bases). The V gene's germline CDR1 is MGHDK and CDR2 SYGVNS. V dropped 5 bases and J dropped 6 bases, with 20 bases sitting between them. This CDR3 is 16 amino acids long. CDR3: CASSPAGSYRGNEQFF. CDR3 in DNA: TGTGCCAGCAGTCCGGCGGGGTCGTACAGAGGCAATGAGCAGTTCTTC.

The rearrangement links TRBV4-3 to TRBJ2-5; 10 nucleotides line up with TRBD2. This CDR3 has 16 amino acids. The V gene end was trimmed by 0 bases and the J gene end by 3 bases; junction bases not matched to a gene: 4. Germline-derived CDR1 and CDR2 are LGHNA and YSLEER. The CDR3 spells CASSQEGLAGEETQYF. In DNA form, the CDR3 reads TGCGCCAGCAGCCAAGAAGGTCTAGCGGGGGAAGAGACCCAGTACTTC.

The chain has TRBV29-1 and TRBJ2-6; maybe TRBD1 (6 bases). Trimming shortened V by 3 bases and J by 4 bases, and 16 bases separated the two germline ends. CDR1 and CDR2 (germline): SQVTM, ANQGSEA. The CDR3 totals 16 residues. The CDR3 is CSVEGASGPGANVLTF. The CDR3 DNA sequence: TGCAGCGTTGAGGGGGCATCGGGGCCCGGGGCCAACGTCCTGACTTTC.

This clone was found many times. For the CDR3, the DNA is TGTGCCAGCAGTTTACAGGGGGCGCAGTCTGGCTACACCTTC. Its protein is CASSLQGAQSGYTF. The chain couples TRBV28 to TRBJ1-2; 8 bases match TRBD1. V dropped 2 bases and J dropped 7; count of bases not matched to a gene: 6. Germline V lookup: CDR1 MDHEN, CDR2 SYDVKM. The CDR3 extends over 14 amino acids.

This clone was seen only a few times. The rearrangement uses TRBV5-1 and TRBJ2-3; possibly TRBD1 for D (6 bases). The V gene lost 0 bases and the J gene lost 1 base, with 9 bases spanning the gap. The CDR3 has 15 residues. CDR1 SGHRS and CDR2 YFSETQ come from the germline V gene. The CDR3 region is CASSLGTDRTDTQYF. DNA of the CDR3: TGCGCCAGCAGCTTGGGGACAGACCGCACAGATACGCAGTATTTT.

This clone was observed a handful of times. The gene calls are TRBV29-1 and TRBJ1-1; 10 bases line up with TRBD1. Germline CDR1 is SQVTM and CDR2 is ANQGSEA. The CDR3 totals 16 residues. V was clipped by 7 bases and J by 1 base; unmatched bases: 12. CDR3 coding DNA: TGCAGCGGTGCCCTCACCGGGACAGGGGAGAACACTGAAGCTTTCTTT. This translates into CSGALTGTGENTEAFF.

The chain has TRBV27 and TRBJ2-3; 9 bases agree with TRBD1. CDR3 length equals 14 residues. Germline assignment: CDR1 MNHEY and CDR2 SMNVEV (reference sequence). V gave up 7 bases and J gave up 4 bases; unmatched junction bases: 6. CDR3 protein: CASNPGQGPDTQYF. The CDR3 DNA sequence: TGTGCCAGCAATCCGGGACAGGGACCAGATACGCAGTATTTT.

This clone has more than one count but fewer than ten. CDR3 bases: TGTGCCAGTAGTCCTAAGCGGATAACTAATGAAAAACTGTTTTTT. It translates to CASSPKRITNEKLFF. The rearrangement uses TRBV19 and TRBJ1-4; D call uncertain. Trimming cost V 5 bases and J 1 base, with 11 bases left between them. There are 15 residues in the CDR3. Germline V lookup: CDR1 LNHDA, CDR2 SQIVND (reference sequence).

This clone has more than one count but fewer than ten. Other DNA sequences in this specimen translate into the identical CDR3. CDR3 DNA: TGTGCCAGCAGCGTAGGGAGGGTCACTGAAGCTTTCTTT. Amino acid sequence: CASSVGRVTEAFF. The J gene is TRBJ1-1, the V gene TRBV9; no clear D gene. V lost 0 bases, J lost 4 bases, and 7 bases lay in between. The CDR3 runs 13 residues. From germline, CDR1 is SGDLS and CDR2 YYNGEE.

This chain's CDR3 is CASSWTGDTEAFF. CDR3 DNA: TGCGCCAGCAGCTGGACAGGGGACACTGAAGCTTTCTTT. The chain recombines TRBV5-1 with TRBJ1-1; TRBD1 matches 9 bases. The CDR3 is 13 amino acids. V trimming: 3 bases; J trimming: 3 bases; junction bases outside the gene matches: 0. Germline V gene lookup returns CDR1 SGHRS and CDR2 YFSETQ.

The gene calls are TRBV29-1 and TRBJ1-1; TRBD1 aligns across 9 bases. Germline V gene data show CDR1 as SQVTM and CDR2 as ANQGSEA. This CDR3 is 14 amino acids long. After removal of 4 bases from V and 1 base from J, the junction contained 4 bases not matched to a gene. In nucleotides, the CDR3 is TGCAGCGTTGGGGACAGGGCGACGAACACTGAAGCTTTCTTT. Translating gives CSVGDRATNTEAFF.

The CDR3 loop reads CASSIAMRAEAFF. As DNA, the CDR3 is TGTGCCAGTAGTATAGCTATGAGAGCTGAAGCTTTCTTT. V gene TRBV19 combines with J gene TRBJ1-1; D uncertain. CDR3 length: 13 amino acids. CDR1 and CDR2 from the germline V gene are LNHDA and SQIVND (reference sequence). V lost 1 base and J lost 6, with 9 bases in between.

This chain joins TRBV12-5 and TRBJ2-1, with D possibly matching TRBD2 (5 bases). Between the trimmed V and J ends, which lost 6 bases and 7 bases, there was a span of 13 bases. CDR1 is LGHNT and CDR2 is FRNRAP in the germline V gene. The CDR3 sequence is 13 residues long. In nucleotides, the CDR3 is TGTGCTAGTGGGCAATCGGACTTAAATGAGCAGTTCTTC. This encodes CASGQSDLNEQFF.

This clone was seen a handful of times. V usage is TRBV27 and J usage is TRBJ2-1; D is unclear. CDR1 is MNHEY and CDR2 is SMNVEV in the germline V gene (reference sequence). Trimming stripped 2 bases from V and 13 bases from J, with 9 bases between. This CDR3 region has 11 residues. The CDR3 loop is CASSLGRAQFF. DNA for the CDR3: TGTGCCAGCAGTTTAGGTAGAGCACAGTTCTTC.

This clone has only a few counts. J is TRBJ2-7 and V is TRBV4-3, with 7 bases fitting TRBD2. This CDR3 spans 15 amino acids. With 2 bases clipped from V and 0 bases from J, the junction kept 4 bases outside the gene matches. From germline, CDR1 is LGHNA and CDR2 YSLEER. The CDR3 loop reads CASSQSASGSYEQYF. In nucleotides, the CDR3 is TGCGCCAGCAGCCAATCGGCTAGCGGCTCCTACGAGCAGTACTTC.

V and J are TRBV6-5 and TRBJ2-2, with no clear D. Germline assignment: CDR1 MNHEY and CDR2 SVGAGI. The length of the CDR3 is 12 residues. V dropped 6 bases and J dropped 1 base, with 3 bases sitting between them. The CDR3 bases are TGTGCCAGCAGGAGGAACACCGGGGAGCTGTTTTTT. This sequence encodes CASRRNTGELFF.

This clone was seen a few times. V gene TRBV2 combines with J gene TRBJ2-7, with a tentative D call TRBD2 (5 bases). Trimming removed 5 bases from V and 1 base from J, with 6 bases in between. The germline CDR1 and CDR2 sequences are SNHLY and FYNNEI. There are 12 residues in the CDR3. Here the CDR3 reads CASSRDSYEQYF. The DNA of the CDR3 is TGTGCCAGCAGTCGGGATTCCTACGAGCAGTACTTC.